This TCR beta chain was identified in a study of T cell clonality in common variable immunodeficiency. Assay: immunoSEQ multiplex PCR; the TCRdb copy retains only in-frame clones and omits some. The sample was found to contain around 24,000 clones, and every one recurs. The CDR3 sequence is 18 residues long. Germline CDR1 and CDR2: KGHSH and LQKENI. Unmatched junction bases numbered 10, after V lost 3 bases and J lost 0 bases. Regarding the study as a whole: Common variable immunodeficiency TCR beta sequences reportedly had fewer deletions and N-nucleotide insertions. Fewer TCRbeta clones were shared among CVID subjects than controls.

Diagnosis required reduced IgG, IgA and/or IgM with specific antibody deficiency. Blood samples were heparinized, 5 to 8 ml per donor. Ten or more counts support this clone. Its target is unknown. Read data end 3 residues before the CDR3 end; the end is taken from the germline J gene. The TCR comes from a human donor with common variable immunodeficiency. Sequencing was performed on peripheral blood mononuclear cells. The rearrangement links TRBV18 to TRBJ2-1, with TRBD1 matching over 8 bases. Here the CDR3 reads CASSPRSWTGTSYNEQFF. The DNA read from the CDR3 is TGTGCCAGCTCACCCCGTTCCTGGACAGGGACCTCCTACAATGAG.